The entry that follows covers one TCR beta chain sequence. Ten or more counts support this clonotype. The clone's antigen remains unknown. The input lacks base qualities; no much larger clone sits a single base away. This sample stems from a study of T-cell reconstitution after alpha-beta-depleted transplantation in children (dated by TCRdb to the mid-2010s). Broadly, across the study: Using TCR repertoire profiling, the study quantitatively followed how T-cell immune reconstitution unfolded in children after TCRalphabeta/CD19-depleted allogeneic hematopoietic cell transplantation. Overall study outcomes, separate from this receptor: Over the following months the frequencies of hyperexpanded clones went down, and after one year T-cell counts and TCRbeta diversity were mostly credited to newly produced T cells. About two months after transplant, the apparently early recovery of alphabetaT-cell counts reportedly depended on just several hundred clones that had expanded rapidly and came from non-depleted graft cells. In some patients, the high TCRbeta diversity seen at day 60 was put down to recipient T cells and intrathymic progenitors that had survived conditioning.

The sample's treatment or condition label is to be understood as: allogeneic hematopoietic cell transplantation with graft depleted of TCRalphabeta T cells and CD19 B cells. Transplant recipients were children who received TCRalphabeta/CD19-depleted allogeneic hematopoietic cell grafts. Taken from cysteine to phenylalanine, the CDR3 has 14 residues. Only CDR3 DNA remains: 42 bases, in frame from the first base. Trimming costs V 1 base and J 1 base, and their ends lie 8 bases apart. Library preparation used PCR. The sequencing machine was an Illumina HiSeq 2500. TCR libraries were prepared with molecular barcoding, using unique molecular identifiers to normalize TCRbeta repertoire quantification. TCRdb reworked the public reads: Q25 trimming with fastp, MiXCR clone assembly, productive beta chains retained. Each CDR3 protein gets just one entry, which takes the most common genes and DNA from the rows behind it. The sample includes about 260,000 distinct CDR3 sequences, with approximately 10% observed a single time. The ten largest clones represent around a quarter of the sample.

The material sequenced was peripheral blood, taken 180 days after TCRalphabeta/CD19-depleted stem cell transplant. The V and J genes are TRBV12-3 or TRBV12-4 and TRBJ2-7; a weak D assignment points to TRBD1 (5 bases agree). The sequence was obtained from a male patient between 2 and 10 years old who had a stem cell transplant for chronic granulomatous disease, so the T cells may come from the graft donor. The nucleotides read TGTGCCAGCAGTTTAGACAGGAAGTCCTACGAGCAGTACTTC. Its protein is CASSLDRKSYEQYF.